This T cell receptor (beta chain) was identified in a study of CD8+ T cells in alopecia areata. In each case, RNA was isolated and then reverse transcribed into cDNA as the sequencing template. Assay used: immunoSEQ multiplex PCR; TCRdb lists only in-frame clones, some missing. The profile covers about 110,000 clones, none occurring a single time. The CDR3 totals 15 residues. V lost 4 bases to trimming and J lost 3 bases; unmatched junction nucleotides: 5. Germline CDR1 reads NNHDY; CDR2 reads SYVADS. This clone was seen a handful of times. Genes here carry mouse names. Coverage ceases 4 residues before the CDR3 finishes, and the germline J gene fills in the end.

The clonotype was recovered from a C3H/HeJ mouse with alopecia areata. For this mouse line, the MHC haplotype is H2-k. The sequencing input was lesional skin. The genes are TRBV13-3 and TRBJ1-4; 8 bases fit TRBD1. The CDR3 bases that were read are TGTGCCAGCAGTTCAGGACAGGGAGCCAACGAA. It codes for CASSSGQGANE. The complete CDR3 protein is CASSSGQGANERLFF.